This is a list of T cell receptor beta chains from one sample in a study of blood T cells in healthy people across ages. One entry per CDR3 protein results from TCRdb running MiXCR on the 5' RACE reads. The sample comprises roughly 550,000 distinct CDR3 sequences, 24% of which are singletons, and around 10% rests with the top ten. Separately, the same data were catalogued under a study of T cells of mothers and their children.

Sequenced: blood. The receptors originated from a boy younger than 18 in good health. The CDR3 runs from the conserved cysteine through the conserved F or W. Fields, in order: D gene, clone size, J gene, V gene, CDR3 DNA, CDR3 protein. The D gene is left open where the match is weak. Size is omitted from some rows. Given values are once, few, many or a class for expanded clones.

d_gene: NA
abundance: NA
j_gene: TRBJ2-1
v_gene: TRBV28
CDR3nt: TGTGCCAGCAGTTTTCCCCCCGGGGCAATTACCCTCTACAATGAGCAGTTCTTC
CDR3aa: CASSFPPGAITLYNEQFF

d_gene: NA
abundance: NA
j_gene: TRBJ1-2
v_gene: TRBV7-2
CDR3nt: TGTGCCAGCAGCTTAGGCAGGGCCCGGGGCTACACCTTC
CDR3aa: CASSLGRARGYTF

d_gene: TRBD2
abundance: NA
j_gene: TRBJ2-5
v_gene: TRBV27
CDR3nt: TGTGCCAGCAGAGTAAGCGGGGGCCACGAAGAGACCCAGTACTTC
CDR3aa: CASRVSGGHEETQYF

d_gene: TRBD2
abundance: few
j_gene: TRBJ2-1
v_gene: TRBV4-1
CDR3nt: TGCGCCAGCAGCCAGACTAGCGGGAGTGTGAATGAGCAGTTCTTC
CDR3aa: CASSQTSGSVNEQFF

d_gene: NA
abundance: NA
j_gene: TRBJ1-1
v_gene: TRBV6-2/TRBV6-3
CDR3nt: TGTGCCAGCAGTTACGGGGGAGGGCCATTCACTGAAGCTTTCTTT
CDR3aa: CASSYGGGPFTEAFF

d_gene: NA
abundance: NA
j_gene: TRBJ2-7
v_gene: TRBV20-1
CDR3nt: TGCAGTGCTGGGCCCCAGGGGATCTCCTACGAGCAGTACTTC
CDR3aa: CSAGPQGISYEQYF

d_gene: NA
abundance: NA
j_gene: TRBJ1-2
v_gene: TRBV29-1
CDR3nt: TGCAGCGTTGAAGATGAGGACAACTATGGCTACACCTTC
CDR3aa: CSVEDEDNYGYTF

d_gene: NA
abundance: NA
j_gene: TRBJ2-7
v_gene: TRBV6-1
CDR3nt: TGTGCCAGCAGTCAAGAGGGGTTTAGCTCCTACGAGCAGTACTTC
CDR3aa: CASSQEGFSSYEQYF

d_gene: NA
abundance: few
j_gene: TRBJ2-1
v_gene: TRBV20-1
CDR3nt: TGCAGTGCTACGATCCTGACCGAGGCCGGATACAATGAGCAGTTCTTC
CDR3aa: CSATILTEAGYNEQFF

d_gene: NA
abundance: NA
j_gene: TRBJ1-1
v_gene: TRBV14
CDR3nt: TGTGCCAGCAGCCAAGACAGGGCAGGAACTGAAGCTTTCTTT
CDR3aa: CASSQDRAGTEAFF

d_gene: TRBD1
abundance: few
j_gene: TRBJ2-7
v_gene: TRBV28
CDR3nt: TGTGCCAGCAGTTTCGGACAGGGGGACACTGGGCAGTACTTC
CDR3aa: CASSFGQGDTGQYF

d_gene: TRBD1
abundance: NA
j_gene: TRBJ2-5
v_gene: TRBV4-1
CDR3nt: TGCGCCAGCAGCCAACTTGGACAGGGGGAAGAGACCCAGTACTTC
CDR3aa: CASSQLGQGEETQYF

d_gene: NA
abundance: NA
j_gene: TRBJ2-7
v_gene: TRBV23-1
CDR3nt: TGCGCCAGGGGTCAGAGGGAGCAGTACTTC
CDR3aa: CARGQREQYF

d_gene: NA
abundance: NA
j_gene: TRBJ2-7
v_gene: TRBV6-5
CDR3nt: TGTGCCACGGGGGGACACTACGAGCAGTACTTC
CDR3aa: CATGGHYEQYF

d_gene: NA
abundance: NA
j_gene: TRBJ2-1
v_gene: TRBV7-9
CDR3nt: TGTGCCAGCAGTCGCACACTCGGCGGTTATGAGCAGTTCTTC
CDR3aa: CASSRTLGGYEQFF

d_gene: NA
abundance: NA
j_gene: TRBJ2-2
v_gene: TRBV3-1
CDR3nt: TGTGCCAGCAGCCAAGATCTGCGTGGCACCGGGGAGCTGTTTTTT
CDR3aa: CASSQDLRGTGELFF

d_gene: NA
abundance: NA
j_gene: TRBJ2-7
v_gene: TRBV4-1
CDR3nt: TGCGCCAGCAGCCAAGATTCGGGCAGGGGATACGAGCAGTACTTC
CDR3aa: CASSQDSGRGYEQYF

d_gene: NA
abundance: NA
j_gene: TRBJ2-1
v_gene: TRBV20-1
CDR3nt: TGCAGTGCTAGTGATTTTCAAGATTCCTACAATGAGCAGTTCTTC
CDR3aa: CSASDFQDSYNEQFF

d_gene: NA
abundance: NA
j_gene: TRBJ1-5
v_gene: TRBV20-1
CDR3nt: TGCAGTGCTAGAGATCCCAGCAATCAGCCCCAGCATTTT
CDR3aa: CSARDPSNQPQHF

d_gene: NA
abundance: NA
j_gene: TRBJ1-1
v_gene: TRBV7-8
CDR3nt: TGTGCCAGCAGCTTAGCGGAACGACAAACCCAAGCTTTCTTT
CDR3aa: CASSLAERQTQAFF

d_gene: NA
abundance: NA
j_gene: TRBJ2-1
v_gene: TRBV29-1
CDR3nt: TGCAGTAGCATACTAGTCTCCTACAATGAGCAGTTCTTC
CDR3aa: CSSILVSYNEQFF

d_gene: TRBD1
abundance: NA
j_gene: TRBJ2-5
v_gene: TRBV7-8
CDR3nt: TGTGCCAGCAGCTTCTTTTCAGGGGGTGAAGAGACCCAGCACTTC
CDR3aa: CASSFFSGGEETQHF

d_gene: TRBD1
abundance: NA
j_gene: TRBJ2-5
v_gene: TRBV29-1
CDR3nt: TGCAGCGTTGCCAGACAGGGGTTACAAGAGACCCAGTACTTC
CDR3aa: CSVARQGLQETQYF

d_gene: TRBD2
abundance: NA
j_gene: TRBJ2-1
v_gene: TRBV27
CDR3nt: TGTGCCAGCAGGACTGGAGCGGGGGGGCCCTACAATGAGCAGTTCTTC
CDR3aa: CASRTGAGGPYNEQFF

d_gene: NA
abundance: many
j_gene: TRBJ1-4
v_gene: TRBV7-9
CDR3nt: TGTGCCAGCACATCCCTCGCCAACCATGAAAAACTGTTTTTT
CDR3aa: CASTSLANHEKLFF

d_gene: NA
abundance: few
j_gene: TRBJ1-1
v_gene: TRBV7-9
CDR3nt: TGTGCCAGCAGCCCCGGGACCGCGGGGACTGAAGCTTTCTTT
CDR3aa: CASSPGTAGTEAFF

d_gene: NA
abundance: NA
j_gene: TRBJ2-5
v_gene: TRBV15
CDR3nt: TGTGCCACCAGGAGAGATCGAAGCCAAGAGACCCAGTACTTC
CDR3aa: CATRRDRSQETQYF

d_gene: TRBD2
abundance: NA
j_gene: TRBJ2-7
v_gene: TRBV20-1
CDR3nt: TGCAGTGCCACGAGTGGGGGTTCAGCGGGGTACTACGAGCAGTACTTC
CDR3aa: CSATSGGSAGYYEQYF

d_gene: NA
abundance: few
j_gene: TRBJ2-2
v_gene: TRBV28
CDR3nt: TGTGCCAGCAGTTTGGTGTGGGGGATACACACCGGGGAGCTGTTTTTT
CDR3aa: CASSLVWGIHTGELFF

d_gene: NA
abundance: few
j_gene: TRBJ2-7
v_gene: TRBV6-5
CDR3nt: TGTGCCACGAAACAGGGTACGATCCGGGAGCAGTACTTC
CDR3aa: CATKQGTIREQYF

d_gene: NA
abundance: NA
j_gene: TRBJ1-1
v_gene: TRBV18
CDR3nt: TGTGCCAGCTCACCTCGGGACATATACACTGAAGCTTTCTTT
CDR3aa: CASSPRDIYTEAFF

d_gene: TRBD2
abundance: few
j_gene: TRBJ2-3
v_gene: TRBV28
CDR3nt: TGTGCCAGCAGTCCAAGCGGGAGGTATAGAGATACGCAGTATTTT
CDR3aa: CASSPSGRYRDTQYF

d_gene: TRBD2
abundance: NA
j_gene: TRBJ2-3
v_gene: TRBV4-1
CDR3nt: TGCGCCAGCAGCCAAGGGGGCGGGGGGACCTCAGATACGCAGTATTTT
CDR3aa: CASSQGGGGTSDTQYF

d_gene: TRBD2
abundance: few
j_gene: TRBJ2-5
v_gene: TRBV24-1
CDR3nt: TGTGCCACCAGTGAACGAGGGGCTAGCGGGAGGTTCGGAGAGACCCAGTACTTC
CDR3aa: CATSERGASGRFGETQYF

d_gene: TRBD1
abundance: few
j_gene: TRBJ2-4
v_gene: TRBV6-2/TRBV6-3
CDR3nt: TGTGCCAGCAGTTACCCGGACAGGGCGAAGAACATTCAGTACTTC
CDR3aa: CASSYPDRAKNIQYF

d_gene: NA
abundance: NA
j_gene: TRBJ1-2
v_gene: TRBV12-3/TRBV12-4
CDR3nt: TGTGCCAGCAGTTTCGGGGGGACTATCCAGGGAATCTATGGCTACACCTTC
CDR3aa: CASSFGGTIQGIYGYTF

d_gene: TRBD1
abundance: once
j_gene: TRBJ1-2
v_gene: TRBV27
CDR3nt: TGTGCCAGCAGTTACCTTCGGGACAGGGGAAAGGGTGGCTACACCTTC
CDR3aa: CASSYLRDRGKGGYTF

d_gene: NA
abundance: few
j_gene: TRBJ1-1
v_gene: TRBV9
CDR3nt: TGTGCCAGCAGCGTAGACGAGGGGATCGGCACTGAAGCTTTCTTT
CDR3aa: CASSVDEGIGTEAFF

d_gene: NA
abundance: many
j_gene: TRBJ2-2
v_gene: TRBV6-5
CDR3nt: TGTGCCAGCAGTTCCGACTATACGAACACCGGGGAGCTGTTTTTT
CDR3aa: CASSSDYTNTGELFF

d_gene: NA
abundance: few
j_gene: TRBJ1-1
v_gene: TRBV11-1
CDR3nt: TGTGCCAGCAGCCTTAGGAACCCGGCGGGGGCTTTCTTT
CDR3aa: CASSLRNPAGAFF

d_gene: TRBD2
abundance: few
j_gene: TRBJ2-1
v_gene: TRBV25-1
CDR3nt: TGTGCCAGCAGTGAATTACTAGCGGATGAGCAGTTCTTC
CDR3aa: CASSELLADEQFF

d_gene: NA
abundance: NA
j_gene: TRBJ2-5
v_gene: TRBV10-3
CDR3nt: TGTGCCATCAGCCGGGCTCCCCGGGGGACCCAGTACTTC
CDR3aa: CAISRAPRGTQYF

d_gene: TRBD2
abundance: few
j_gene: TRBJ2-1
v_gene: TRBV12-3/TRBV12-4
CDR3nt: TGTGCCAGCAGCCCCGGGACTAGCGGGAGTCGTGATGAGCAGTTCTTC
CDR3aa: CASSPGTSGSRDEQFF

d_gene: NA
abundance: few
j_gene: TRBJ2-7
v_gene: TRBV29-1
CDR3nt: TGCAGCGTTGTGTGGGACGAGCAGTACTTC
CDR3aa: CSVVWDEQYF

d_gene: TRBD2
abundance: NA
j_gene: TRBJ2-2
v_gene: TRBV6-1
CDR3nt: TGTGCCAGCAGTGAAGTAGCGGGAGGGCTGGGAAACACCGGGGAGCTGTTTTTT
CDR3aa: CASSEVAGGLGNTGELFF

d_gene: NA
abundance: once
j_gene: TRBJ1-1
v_gene: TRBV6-2/TRBV6-3
CDR3nt: TGTGCCAGCAGTTCCGAGGGCAGGGATGAAGCTTTCTTT
CDR3aa: CASSSEGRDEAFF

d_gene: NA
abundance: NA
j_gene: TRBJ2-3
v_gene: TRBV12-3/TRBV12-4
CDR3nt: TGTGCCAGCAGTGCAGGGGTGAGCGCAGATACGCAGTATTTT
CDR3aa: CASSAGVSADTQYF

d_gene: NA
abundance: NA
j_gene: TRBJ2-1
v_gene: TRBV3-1
CDR3nt: TGTGCCAGCAGCCAGGACAGCTGGAGGGGTTCCTACAATGAGCAGTTCTTC
CDR3aa: CASSQDSWRGSYNEQFF

d_gene: TRBD1
abundance: many
j_gene: TRBJ2-7
v_gene: TRBV5-1
CDR3nt: TGCGCCAGCAGCGTTGTCCAGGGACAGGGGGAGCAGTACTTC
CDR3aa: CASSVVQGQGEQYF

d_gene: TRBD1
abundance: once
j_gene: TRBJ1-5
v_gene: TRBV12-3/TRBV12-4
CDR3nt: TGTGCCAGCAGTCCCCGAGGGGGCCGTCAGCCCCAGCATTTT
CDR3aa: CASSPRGGRQPQHF

d_gene: NA
abundance: NA
j_gene: TRBJ2-4
v_gene: TRBV29-1
CDR3nt: TGCAGCGTTGGGACCCGAGGTGGCATTCAGTACTTC
CDR3aa: CSVGTRGGIQYF